This T cell receptor beta chain was observed in a study of T cells after yellow fever vaccination. The table lists this clonotype with many counts. One entry per CDR3 protein results from TCRdb running MiXCR on the 5' RACE reads. The sample has around 250,000 distinct CDR3 sequences, roughly 5% seen once; the top ten hold roughly 3.4%. Germline V CDR1 and CDR2: SGHRS, YFSETQ. The CDR3 runs 12 residues. Trimming removed 1 base from V and 5 bases from J, with 6 bases in between. The receptor's source is a man in his late teens or twenties who received the YFV17D yellow fever vaccine. The rearrangement joins TRBV5-1 to TRBJ2-5; no clear D. The sequences come from CD4+ T cells sorted from PBMCs, collected on the day of the yellow fever booster vaccination. The DNA for the CDR3 is TGCGCCAGCAGCTTGAATACGGAGACCCAGTACTTC. Translation: CASSLNTETQYF.